Below are 10 T cell receptor beta chains sequenced from a single sample in a study of radiotherapy plus CTLA-4 blockade in lung cancer listed by TCRdb under 2018. Library preparation was by the immunoSEQ multiplex PCR assay. What TCRdb holds here is the immuneACCESS table cut down to in-frame rearrangements. Part of the clones is not present; checked against another copy, under half of the missing clones reflect an unresolved V gene, and the others are unexplained. Within this sample are 60,000 to 85,000 clones, with around 84% of them counted one time only. The leading ten clones occupy about 1% of the sample. This sample comprised peripheral blood, obtained from a patient treated with radiotherapy plus ipilimumab. Source of these receptors: a human donor with non-small cell lung cancer who had stable disease on radiotherapy plus ipilimumab.

This chain uses TRBV5-6 with TRBJ2-3, with D tentatively TRBD1 (7 bases). Trimming removed 6 bases from V and 2 bases from J, with 25 bases in between. Germline CDR1 is SGHDT and CDR2 is YYEEEE. This CDR3 has 18 amino acids. CDR3 DNA: TGTGCCAGCACCCAGGGGGGTGGGGTAGGGCTGATCACAGATACGCAGTATTTT. As protein: CASTQGGGVGLITDTQYF.

The chain recombines TRBV5-1 with TRBJ2-3, with D hard to call. Trimming cost V 0 bases and J 0 bases, with 5 bases left between them. The CDR3 sequence is 14 residues long. Germline V gene data show CDR1 as SGHRS and CDR2 as YFSETQ. CDR3: CASSLGKSTDTQYF. The CDR3 DNA is TGCGCCAGCAGCTTGGGCAAGAGCACAGATACGCAGTATTTT.

The V call is TRBV27, the J call TRBJ2-5; D unclear. The CDR3 totals 14 residues. Trimming took 5 bases from V and 2 from J, leaving 12 bases between them. Germline V CDR1 and CDR2: MNHEY, SMNVEV (reference sequence). The CDR3 DNA reads TGTGCCAGCAGTCCAAATCGTAGGCAAGAGACCCAGTACTTC. As protein: CASSPNRRQETQYF.

This clone appeared a single time. Other DNA sequences in the same sample also yield this CDR3. This chain links TRBV5-1 with TRBJ2-1; D gene unclear. The V end lost 0 bases, the J end lost 3 bases, and 7 bases lay between the germline ends. This CDR3 spans 14 amino acids. Germline CDR1 SGHRS, CDR2 YFSETQ. The CDR3 DNA follows: TGCGCCAGCAGCTTGGGGCAGGACTACAATGAGCAGTTCTTC. Amino acid sequence: CASSLGQDYNEQFF. The full variable domain, with the rest looked up from reference TRBV5-1 and TRBJ2-1, is KAGVTQTPRYLIKTRGQQVTLSCSPISGHRSVSWYQQTPGQGLQFLFEYFSETQRNKGNFPGRFSGRQFSNSRSEMNVSTLELGDSALYLCASSLGQDYNEQFFGPGTRLTVL.

The genes are TRBV6-1 and TRBJ2-7; 9 bases align to TRBD1. CDR3 length equals 13 residues. Germline CDR1 MNHNS, CDR2 SASEGT. The V gene end was trimmed by 6 bases and the J gene end by 5 bases; junction bases not matched to a gene: 5. The CDR3 nucleotides are TGTGCCAGCAGCGGGACAGGGCTCGACGAGCAGTACTTC. Protein: CASSGTGLDEQYF.

V usage is TRBV11-2 and J usage is TRBJ2-2; TRBD2 matches 8 bases. Germline lookup yields CDR1 SGHAT and CDR2 FQNNGV. Unmatched junction bases numbered 3, after V lost 2 bases and J lost 1 base. CDR3 length: 16 residues. The CDR3 DNA is TGTGCCAGCAGCTTATTGAGCGGGAGGAACACCGGGGAGCTGTTTTTT. Encoded protein: CASSLLSGRNTGELFF.

The rearrangement joins TRBV14 to TRBJ2-1; 9 nucleotides agree with TRBD2. The CDR3 contains 18 residues. Germline V gene data show CDR1 as SGHDN and CDR2 as FVKESK. The J segment lost 5 bases and the V segment lost 1 base, leaving 12 bases of the junction unmatched. In DNA, the CDR3 is TGTGCCAGCAGCCAAGTATCGTTGGGACTAGCTAGGAACAATGAGCAGTTCTTC. Encoded protein: CASSQVSLGLARNNEQFF.

The rearrangement links TRBV28 to TRBJ2-7; 9 nucleotides align to TRBD1. V gave up 6 bases and J gave up 2 bases; unmatched junction bases: 8. The CDR3 is 15 amino acids. Germline V gene data show CDR1 as MDHEN and CDR2 as SYDVKM. The CDR3 nucleotides read TGTGCCAGCAGCCTCCCGGGGACAGGGACCTACGAGCAGTACTTC. This gives the protein CASSLPGTGTYEQYF.

This clone was picked up one time. The chain recombines TRBV21-1 with TRBJ2-3; whether TRBD2, the table's D call, matches the DNA was not checked. TRBV21-1 has pseudogene status. The CDR3 is 19 amino acids. The CDR3: CASSEKWRPGLAHTDTQYF. CDR3 nucleotides: TGTGCCAGCAGCGAAAAGTGGAGACCGGGACTAGCGCACACAGATACGCAGTATTTT.

This clone was seen only once. The rearrangement uses TRBV6-5 and TRBJ2-7, with D unresolved. The V and J ends lost 4 bases and 3 bases respectively, with 10 bases between them. The length of the CDR3 is 13 residues. Germline assignment: CDR1 MNHEY and CDR2 SVGAGI. The DNA for the CDR3 is TGTGCCAGCAGTTTAATTAGGAGCTACGAGCAGTACTTC. This gives the protein CASSLIRSYEQYF.